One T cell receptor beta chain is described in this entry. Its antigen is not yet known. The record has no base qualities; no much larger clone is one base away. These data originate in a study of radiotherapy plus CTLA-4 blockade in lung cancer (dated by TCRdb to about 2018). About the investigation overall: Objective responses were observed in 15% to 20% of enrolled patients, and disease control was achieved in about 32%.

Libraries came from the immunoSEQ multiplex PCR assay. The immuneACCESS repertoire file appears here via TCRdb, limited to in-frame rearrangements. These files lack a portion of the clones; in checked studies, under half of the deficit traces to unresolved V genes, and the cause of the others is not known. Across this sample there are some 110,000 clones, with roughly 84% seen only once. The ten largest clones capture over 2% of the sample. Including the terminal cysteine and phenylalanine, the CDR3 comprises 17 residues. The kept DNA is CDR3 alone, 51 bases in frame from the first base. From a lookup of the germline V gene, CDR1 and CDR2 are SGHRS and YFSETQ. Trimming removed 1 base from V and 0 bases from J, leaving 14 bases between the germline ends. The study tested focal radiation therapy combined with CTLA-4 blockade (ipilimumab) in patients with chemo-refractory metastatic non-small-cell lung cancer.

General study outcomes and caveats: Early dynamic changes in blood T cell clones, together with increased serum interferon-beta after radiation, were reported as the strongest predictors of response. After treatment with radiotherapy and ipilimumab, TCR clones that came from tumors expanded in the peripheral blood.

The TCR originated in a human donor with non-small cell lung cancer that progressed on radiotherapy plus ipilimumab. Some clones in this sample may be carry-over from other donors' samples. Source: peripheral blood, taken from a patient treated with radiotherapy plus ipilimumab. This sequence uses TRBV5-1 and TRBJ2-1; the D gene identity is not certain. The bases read TGCGCCAGCAGCTTGTGGGGTAGAGAGTCCTCCTACAATGAGCAGTTCTTC. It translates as CASSLWGRESSYNEQFF. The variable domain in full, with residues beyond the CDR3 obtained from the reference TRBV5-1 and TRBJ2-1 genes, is KAGVTQTPRYLIKTRGQQVTLSCSPISGHRSVSWYQQTPGQGLQFLFEYFSETQRNKGNFPGRFSGRQFSNSRSEMNVSTLELGDSALYLCASSLWGRESSYNEQFFGPGTRLTVL.